This T cell receptor beta chain emerged from a study of early T cells in non-severe SARS-CoV-2 infection. General study results and limits: Clonotype matching in VDJdb favored anti-spike CD8 responses and did not capture private and CD4 specificities.

This clonotype was counted at least ten times. Its matching antigen is unknown. Each CDR3 protein gets one entry after TCRdb re-called the 5' RACE reads with MiXCR. The table lists tens of thousands of distinct CDR3 sequences, approximately 4% of them singletons. This CDR3 spans 13 amino acids. CDR1 and CDR2 (germline): SGHVS, FNYEAQ. The V and J ends lost 0 bases and 5 bases respectively, with 6 bases between them. Sequencing was carried out using whole blood. This receptor was obtained from an adult who was a healthcare worker with PCR-confirmed SARS-CoV-2 infection or an uninfected control (not recorded which). The chain recombines TRBV7-6 with TRBJ2-3, with D uncertain. The CDR3 spells CASSLAGGDTQYF. The CDR3 bases are TGTGCCAGCAGCTTAGCGGGCGGAGATACGCAGTATTTT.